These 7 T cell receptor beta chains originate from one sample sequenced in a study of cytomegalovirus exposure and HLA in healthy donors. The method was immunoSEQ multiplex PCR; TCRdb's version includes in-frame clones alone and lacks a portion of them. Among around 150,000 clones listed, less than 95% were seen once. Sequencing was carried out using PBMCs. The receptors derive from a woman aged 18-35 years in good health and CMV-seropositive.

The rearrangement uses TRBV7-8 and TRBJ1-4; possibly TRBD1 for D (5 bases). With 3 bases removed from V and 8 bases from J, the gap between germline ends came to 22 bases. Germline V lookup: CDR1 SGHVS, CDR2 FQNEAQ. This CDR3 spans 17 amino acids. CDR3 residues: CASSFLRWGPRREKLFF. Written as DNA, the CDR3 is TGTGCCAGCAGCTTCCTGAGGTGGGGCCCCCGTAGGGAAAAACTGTTTTTT.

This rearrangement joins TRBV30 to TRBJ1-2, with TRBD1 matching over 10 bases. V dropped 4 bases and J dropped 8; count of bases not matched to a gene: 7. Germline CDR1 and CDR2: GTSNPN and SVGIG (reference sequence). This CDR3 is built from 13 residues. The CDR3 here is CAWTPGTGVGYTF. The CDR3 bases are TGTGCCTGGACACCCGGGACAGGGGTCGGCTACACCTTC.

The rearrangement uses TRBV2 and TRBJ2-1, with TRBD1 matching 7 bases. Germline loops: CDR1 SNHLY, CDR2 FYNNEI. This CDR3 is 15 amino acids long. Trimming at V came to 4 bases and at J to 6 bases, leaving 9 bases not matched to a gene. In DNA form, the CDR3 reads TGTGCCAGCAGTGCTAAGGGGGCGAGTGGCAATGAGCAGTTCTTC. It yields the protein CASSAKGASGNEQFF.

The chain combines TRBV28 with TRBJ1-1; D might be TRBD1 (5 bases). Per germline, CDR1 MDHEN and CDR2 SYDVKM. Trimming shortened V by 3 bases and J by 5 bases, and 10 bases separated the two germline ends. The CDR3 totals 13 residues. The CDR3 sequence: CASSFHGGTEAFF. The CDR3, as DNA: TGTGCCAGCAGTTTCCACGGGGGGACTGAAGCTTTCTTT.

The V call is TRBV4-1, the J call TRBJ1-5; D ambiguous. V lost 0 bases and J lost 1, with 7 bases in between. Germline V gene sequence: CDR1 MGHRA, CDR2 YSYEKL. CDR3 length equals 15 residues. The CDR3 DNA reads TGCGCCAGCAGCCAAGATTACTGGAGCAATCAGCCCCAGCATTTT. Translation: CASSQDYWSNQPQHF.

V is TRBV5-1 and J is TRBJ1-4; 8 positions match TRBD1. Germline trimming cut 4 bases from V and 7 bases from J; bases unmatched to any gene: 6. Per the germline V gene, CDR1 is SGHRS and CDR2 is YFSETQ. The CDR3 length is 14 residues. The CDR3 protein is CASSPDRGGEKLFF. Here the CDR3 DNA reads TGCGCCAGCAGCCCTGACAGGGGAGGTGAAAAACTGTTTTTT.

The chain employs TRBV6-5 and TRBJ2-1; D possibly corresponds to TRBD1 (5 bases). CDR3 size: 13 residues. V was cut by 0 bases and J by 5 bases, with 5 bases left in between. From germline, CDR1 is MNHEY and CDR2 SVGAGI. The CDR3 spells CASSYSGDNEQFF. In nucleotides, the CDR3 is TGTGCCAGCAGTTACTCAGGGGACAATGAGCAGTTCTTC.